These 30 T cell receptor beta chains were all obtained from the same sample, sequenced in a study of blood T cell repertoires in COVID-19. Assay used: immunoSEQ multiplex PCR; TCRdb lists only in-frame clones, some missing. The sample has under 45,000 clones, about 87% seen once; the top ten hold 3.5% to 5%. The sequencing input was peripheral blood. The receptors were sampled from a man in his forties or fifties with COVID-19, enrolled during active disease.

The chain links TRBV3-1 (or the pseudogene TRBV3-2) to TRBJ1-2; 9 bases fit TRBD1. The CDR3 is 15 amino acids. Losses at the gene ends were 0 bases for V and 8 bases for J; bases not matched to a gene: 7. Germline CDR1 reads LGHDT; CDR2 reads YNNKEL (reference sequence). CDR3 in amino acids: CASSQDTWTGVGYTF. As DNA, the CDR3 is TGTGCCAGCAGCCAAGATACTTGGACAGGGGTGGGCTACACCTTC.

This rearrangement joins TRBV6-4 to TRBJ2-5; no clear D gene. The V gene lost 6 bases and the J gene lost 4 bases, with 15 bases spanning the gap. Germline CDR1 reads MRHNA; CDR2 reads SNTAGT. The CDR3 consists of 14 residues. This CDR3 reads CASSPPKATETQYF. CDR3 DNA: TGTGCCAGCAGCCCCCCTAAAGCCACAGAGACCCAGTACTTC.

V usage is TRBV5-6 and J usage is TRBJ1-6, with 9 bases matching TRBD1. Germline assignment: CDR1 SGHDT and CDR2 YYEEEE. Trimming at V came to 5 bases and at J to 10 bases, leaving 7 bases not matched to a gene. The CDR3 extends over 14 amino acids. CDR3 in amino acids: CASRRQGVGSPLHF. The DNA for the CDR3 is TGTGCCAGCAGGAGACAGGGGGTAGGCTCACCCCTCCACTTT. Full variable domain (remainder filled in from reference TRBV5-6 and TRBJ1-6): DAGVTQSPTHLIKTRGQQVTLRCSPKSGHDTVSWYQQALGQGPQFIFQYYEEEERQRGNFPDRFSGHQFPNYSSELNVNALLLGDSALYLCASRRQGVGSPLHFGNGTRLTVT.

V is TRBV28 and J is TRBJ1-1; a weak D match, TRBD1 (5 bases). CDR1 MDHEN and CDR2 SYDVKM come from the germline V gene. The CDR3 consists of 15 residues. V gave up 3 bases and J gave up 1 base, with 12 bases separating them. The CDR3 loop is CASSFSWGPNTEAFF. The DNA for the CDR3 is TGTGCCAGCAGTTTCTCTTGGGGCCCGAACACTGAAGCTTTCTTT.

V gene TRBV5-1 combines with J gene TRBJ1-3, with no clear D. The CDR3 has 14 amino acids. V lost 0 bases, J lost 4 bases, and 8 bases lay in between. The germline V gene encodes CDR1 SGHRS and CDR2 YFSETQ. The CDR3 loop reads CASSLAGLGNTIYF. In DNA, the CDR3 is TGCGCCAGCAGCTTGGCAGGATTGGGAAACACCATATATTTT. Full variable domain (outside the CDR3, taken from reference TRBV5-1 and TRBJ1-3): KAGVTQTPRYLIKTRGQQVTLSCSPISGHRSVSWYQQTPGQGLQFLFEYFSETQRNKGNFPGRFSGRQFSNSRSEMNVSTLELGDSALYLCASSLAGLGNTIYFGEGSWLTVV.

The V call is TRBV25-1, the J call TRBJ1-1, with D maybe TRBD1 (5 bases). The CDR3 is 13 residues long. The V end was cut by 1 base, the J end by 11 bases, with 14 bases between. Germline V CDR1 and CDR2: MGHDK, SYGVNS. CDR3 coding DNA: TGTGCCAGCAGTGAATTGGGGGAGGGGAGGGCTTTCTTT. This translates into CASSELGEGRAFF. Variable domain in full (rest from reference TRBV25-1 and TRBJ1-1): EADIYQTPRYLVIGTGKKITLECSQTMGHDKMYWYQQDPGMELHLIHYSYGVNSTEKGDLSSESTVSRIRTEHFPLTLESARPSHTSQYLCASSELGEGRAFFGQGTRLTVV.

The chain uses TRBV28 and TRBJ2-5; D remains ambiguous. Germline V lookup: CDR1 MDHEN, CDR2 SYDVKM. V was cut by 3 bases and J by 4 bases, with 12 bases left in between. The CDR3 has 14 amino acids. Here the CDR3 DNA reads TGTGCCAGCAGTTTCCCCCTTACGGGAGAGACCCAGTACTTC. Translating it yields CASSFPLTGETQYF.

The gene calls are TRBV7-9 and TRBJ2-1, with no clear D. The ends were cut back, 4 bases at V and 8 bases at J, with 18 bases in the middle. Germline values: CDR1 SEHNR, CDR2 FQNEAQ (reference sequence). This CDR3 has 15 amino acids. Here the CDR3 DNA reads TGTGCCAGCAGCTGGAGTGGCCCTACATTCCATGAGCAGTTCTTC. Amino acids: CASSWSGPTFHEQFF.

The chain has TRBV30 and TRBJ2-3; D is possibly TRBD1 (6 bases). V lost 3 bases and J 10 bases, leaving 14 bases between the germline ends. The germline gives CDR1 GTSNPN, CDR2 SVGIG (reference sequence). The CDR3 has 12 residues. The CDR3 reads CAWSEQGGPQYF. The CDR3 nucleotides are TGTGCCTGGAGCGAACAGGGTGGTCCGCAGTATTTT.

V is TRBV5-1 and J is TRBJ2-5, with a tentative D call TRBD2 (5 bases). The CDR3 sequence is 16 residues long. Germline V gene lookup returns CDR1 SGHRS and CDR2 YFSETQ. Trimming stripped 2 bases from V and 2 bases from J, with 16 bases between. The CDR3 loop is CASSFGLMTTQETQYF. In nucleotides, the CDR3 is TGCGCCAGCAGCTTCGGACTGATGACTACTCAAGAGACCCAGTACTTC.

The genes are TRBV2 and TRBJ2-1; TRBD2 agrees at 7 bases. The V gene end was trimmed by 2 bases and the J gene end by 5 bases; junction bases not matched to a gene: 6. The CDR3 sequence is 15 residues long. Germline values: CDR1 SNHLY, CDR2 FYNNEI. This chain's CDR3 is CASSENLAVNNEQFF. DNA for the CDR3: TGTGCCAGCAGTGAAAACCTAGCGGTAAACAATGAGCAGTTCTTC.

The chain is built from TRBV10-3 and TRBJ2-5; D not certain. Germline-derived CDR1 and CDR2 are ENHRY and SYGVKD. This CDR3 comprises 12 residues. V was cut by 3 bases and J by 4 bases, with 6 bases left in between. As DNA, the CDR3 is TGTGCCATCAGTGAAGGCGGAGAGACCCAGTACTTC. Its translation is CAISEGGETQYF.

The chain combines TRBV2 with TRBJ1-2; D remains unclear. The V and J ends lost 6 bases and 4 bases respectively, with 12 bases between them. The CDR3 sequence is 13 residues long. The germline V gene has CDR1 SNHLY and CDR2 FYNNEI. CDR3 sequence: CASSNKGSYGYTF. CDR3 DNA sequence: TGTGCCAGCAGCAACAAAGGGAGCTATGGCTACACCTTC.

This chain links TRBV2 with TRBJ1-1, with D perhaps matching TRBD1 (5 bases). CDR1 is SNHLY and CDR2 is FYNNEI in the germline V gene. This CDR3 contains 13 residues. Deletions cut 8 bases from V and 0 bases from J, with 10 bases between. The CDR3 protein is CASGWGVNTEAFF. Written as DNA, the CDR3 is TGTGCCAGCGGGTGGGGCGTGAACACTGAAGCTTTCTTT.

The CDR3 loop is CASSTWTGVNTEAFF. In nucleotides, the CDR3 is TGTGCCAGCAGCACCTGGACAGGAGTGAACACTGAAGCTTTCTTT. J is TRBJ1-1 and V is TRBV7-8; the match to TRBD1 covers 7 bases. Losses at the gene ends were 5 bases for V and 0 bases for J; bases not matched to a gene: 6. The CDR3 is 15 residues long. Germline values: CDR1 SGHVS, CDR2 FQNEAQ.

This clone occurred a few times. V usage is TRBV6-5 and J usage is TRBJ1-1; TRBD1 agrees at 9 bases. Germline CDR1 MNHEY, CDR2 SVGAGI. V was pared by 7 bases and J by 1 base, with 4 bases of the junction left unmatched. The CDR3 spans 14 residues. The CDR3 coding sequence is TGTGCCAGCAAGAGACAGGGGGAGAACACTGAAGCTTTCTTT. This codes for CASKRQGENTEAFF.

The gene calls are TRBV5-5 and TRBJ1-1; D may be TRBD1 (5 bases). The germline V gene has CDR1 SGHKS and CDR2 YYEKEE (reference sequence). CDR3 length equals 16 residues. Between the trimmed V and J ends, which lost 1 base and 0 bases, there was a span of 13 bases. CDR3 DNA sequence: TGTGCCAGCAGCTTGTCGGCAGGGTTCGTGAACACTGAAGCTTTCTTT. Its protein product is CASSLSAGFVNTEAFF. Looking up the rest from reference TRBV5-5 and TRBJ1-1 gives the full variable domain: DAGVTQSPTHLIKTRGQQVTLRCSPISGHKSVSWYQQVLGQGPQFIFQYYEKEERGRGNFPDRFSARQFPNYSSELNVNALLLGDSALYLCASSLSAGFVNTEAFFGQGTRLTVV.

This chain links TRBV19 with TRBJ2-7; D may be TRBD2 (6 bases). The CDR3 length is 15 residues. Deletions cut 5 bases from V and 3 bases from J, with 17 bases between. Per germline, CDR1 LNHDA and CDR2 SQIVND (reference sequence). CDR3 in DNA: TGTGCCAGTAGTTATACGTCGGGACTCCACTACGAGCAGTACTTC. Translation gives CASSYTSGLHYEQYF.

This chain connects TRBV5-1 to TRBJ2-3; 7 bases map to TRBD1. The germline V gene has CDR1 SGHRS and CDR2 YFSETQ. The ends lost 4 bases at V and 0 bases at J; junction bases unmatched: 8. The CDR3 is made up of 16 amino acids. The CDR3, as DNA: TGCGCCAGCAGCATCGACAGGGTATCAAGCACAGATACGCAGTATTTT. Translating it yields CASSIDRVSSTDTQYF. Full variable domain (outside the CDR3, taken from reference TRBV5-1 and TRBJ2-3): KAGVTQTPRYLIKTRGQQVTLSCSPISGHRSVSWYQQTPGQGLQFLFEYFSETQRNKGNFPGRFSGRQFSNSRSEMNVSTLELGDSALYLCASSIDRVSSTDTQYFGPGTRLTVL.

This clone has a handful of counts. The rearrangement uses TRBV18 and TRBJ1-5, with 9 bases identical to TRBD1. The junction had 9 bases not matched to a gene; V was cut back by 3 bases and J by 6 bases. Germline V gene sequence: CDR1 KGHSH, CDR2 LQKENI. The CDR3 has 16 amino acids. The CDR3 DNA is TGTGCCAGCTCACCGACCGGGACAGGGTTATTTCAGCCCCAGCATTTT. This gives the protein CASSPTGTGLFQPQHF.

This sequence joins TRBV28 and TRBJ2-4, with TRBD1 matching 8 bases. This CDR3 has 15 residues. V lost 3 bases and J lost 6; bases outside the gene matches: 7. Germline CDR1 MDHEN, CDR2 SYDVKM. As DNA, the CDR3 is TGTGCCAGCAGTTTGATCGGACAGGGTGGAAACATTCAGTACTTC. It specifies CASSLIGQGGNIQYF.

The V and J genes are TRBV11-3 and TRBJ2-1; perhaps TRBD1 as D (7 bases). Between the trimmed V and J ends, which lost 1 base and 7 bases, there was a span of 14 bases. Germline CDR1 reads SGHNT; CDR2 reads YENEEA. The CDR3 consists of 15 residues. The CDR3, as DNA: TGTGCCAGCAGCTTAGCGGCAGGGGGAGGAAATGAGCAGTTCTTC. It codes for CASSLAAGGGNEQFF.

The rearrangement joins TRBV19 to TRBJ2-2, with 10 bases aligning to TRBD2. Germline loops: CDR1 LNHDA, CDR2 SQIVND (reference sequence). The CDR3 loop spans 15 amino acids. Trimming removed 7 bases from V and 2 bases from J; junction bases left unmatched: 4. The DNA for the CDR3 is TGTGCCAGTACCTCTAGCGGGAGTAACACCGGGGAGCTGTTTTTT. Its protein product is CASTSSGSNTGELFF.

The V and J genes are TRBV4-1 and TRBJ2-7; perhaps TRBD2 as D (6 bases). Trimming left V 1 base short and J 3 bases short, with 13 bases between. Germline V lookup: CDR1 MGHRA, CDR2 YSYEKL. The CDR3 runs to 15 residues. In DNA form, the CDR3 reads TGCGCCAGCAGCCAAGGTGGAGGGAAAAGCTACGAGCAGTACTTC. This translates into CASSQGGGKSYEQYF.

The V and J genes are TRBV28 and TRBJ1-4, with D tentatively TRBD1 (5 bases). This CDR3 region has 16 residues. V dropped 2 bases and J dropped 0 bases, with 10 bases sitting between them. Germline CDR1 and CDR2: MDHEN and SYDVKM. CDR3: CASSLILGATNEKLFF. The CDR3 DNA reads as TGTGCCAGCAGTTTAATTTTAGGGGCAACTAATGAAAAACTGTTTTTT.

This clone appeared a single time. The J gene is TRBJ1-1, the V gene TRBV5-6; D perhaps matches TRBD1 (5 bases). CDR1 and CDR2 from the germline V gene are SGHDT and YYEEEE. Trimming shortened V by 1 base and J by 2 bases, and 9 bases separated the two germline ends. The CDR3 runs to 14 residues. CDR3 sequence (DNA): TGTGCCAGCAGCTTGTCACAGGCCAACACTGAAGCTTTCTTT. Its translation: CASSLSQANTEAFF.

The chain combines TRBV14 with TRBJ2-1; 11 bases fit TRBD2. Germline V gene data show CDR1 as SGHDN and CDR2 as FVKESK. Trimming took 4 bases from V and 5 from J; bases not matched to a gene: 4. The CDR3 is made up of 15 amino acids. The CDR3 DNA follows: TGTGCCAGCAGCCGGGGACTAGCGGTAGACAATGAGCAGTTCTTC. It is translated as CASSRGLAVDNEQFF.

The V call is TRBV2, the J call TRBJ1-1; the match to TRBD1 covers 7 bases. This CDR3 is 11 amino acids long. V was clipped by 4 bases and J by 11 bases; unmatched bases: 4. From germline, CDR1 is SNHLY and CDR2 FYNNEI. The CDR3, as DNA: TGTGCCAGCAGTGGGACACAGGGGGCTTTCTTT. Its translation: CASSGTQGAFF. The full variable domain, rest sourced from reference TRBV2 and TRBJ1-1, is EPEVTQTPSHQVTQMGQEVILRCVPISNHLYFYWYRQILGQKVEFLVSFYNNEISEKSEIFDDQFSVERPDGSNFTLKIRSTKLEDSAMYFCASSGTQGAFFGQGTRLTVV.

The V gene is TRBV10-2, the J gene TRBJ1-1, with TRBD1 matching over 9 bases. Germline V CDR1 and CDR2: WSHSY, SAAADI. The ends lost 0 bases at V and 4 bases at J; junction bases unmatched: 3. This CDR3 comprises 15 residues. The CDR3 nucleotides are TGCGCCAGCAGTGAGTCAAGGACAGGGGTCACTGAAGCTTTCTTT. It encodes CASSESRTGVTEAFF.

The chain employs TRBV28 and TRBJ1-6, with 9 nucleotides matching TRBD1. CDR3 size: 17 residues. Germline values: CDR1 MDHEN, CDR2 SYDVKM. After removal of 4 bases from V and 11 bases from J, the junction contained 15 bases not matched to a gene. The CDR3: CASSSPGQGSFLAPLHF. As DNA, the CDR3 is TGTGCCAGCAGTTCACCGGGACAGGGTTCTTTTTTGGCACCCCTCCACTTT.